Presented here are 9 T cell receptor beta chains from one specimen sequenced in a study of blood T cells in healthy people across ages (dated by TCRdb to 2014 to 2015). The library was built by means of 5' RACE. Sequencer: Illumina HiSeq 2500. A second about 7 to 11 cycle PCR used a sample-barcoded 5' primer and a J-beta primer mix. TCRdb passed the public sequencing reads through fastp at Q25 and MiXCR, retaining productive beta sequences. Every CDR3 protein is listed once, alongside the most common genes and DNA of its rows. The table for this sample lists some 730,000 distinct CDR3 sequences; around a fifth of them were counted only once. The ten largest make up roughly a fifth of the sample. What was sequenced was blood. These receptors originate from an older man in good health.

The chain uses TRBV11-2 and TRBJ1-2; D is possibly TRBD1 (6 bases). Trimming took off 7 bases at V and 2 bases at J, with 17 bases between the two ends. The CDR3 covers 15 residues. In germline, CDR1 is SGHAT, CDR2 FQNNGV. The CDR3 protein is CASTLTPGQNYGYTF. The CDR3 DNA is TGTGCCAGCACCCTAACACCGGGACAAAACTATGGCTACACCTTC.

This clonotype has just a few counts. The rearrangement links TRBV7-9 to TRBJ1-2; D remains ambiguous. V was shortened by 1 base and J by 8 bases, with 8 bases between the two germline ends. CDR1 and CDR2 (germline): SEHNR, FQNEAQ (reference sequence). The CDR3 loop spans 12 amino acids. This chain's CDR3 is CASSLEQIGYTF. The CDR3 DNA follows: TGTGCCAGCAGCTTAGAGCAGATCGGCTACACCTTC.

This clonotype has only a few counts. The chain uses TRBV6-5 and TRBJ2-1; TRBD1 matches 8 bases. V lost 5 bases to trimming and J lost 0 bases; unmatched junction nucleotides: 3. Germline V gene sequence: CDR1 MNHEY, CDR2 SVGAGI. The length of the CDR3 is 15 residues. CDR3 nucleotide sequence: TGTGCCAGCAGTAGGGACAGGAGCTCCTACAATGAGCAGTTCTTC. It codes for CASSRDRSSYNEQFF.

This clonotype was found a few times. This rearrangement joins TRBV9 to TRBJ2-5; 7 nucleotides align to TRBD1. Germline values: CDR1 SGDLS, CDR2 YYNGEE. Trimming removed 4 bases from V and 4 bases from J; junction bases left unmatched: 10. This CDR3 is built from 15 residues. CDR3 amino acids: CASSPRQGLGETQYF. The CDR3 nucleotides read TGTGCCAGCAGCCCCCGACAGGGATTAGGAGAGACCCAGTACTTC.

V gene TRBV20-1 combines with J gene TRBJ2-3; 10 nucleotides match TRBD2. J lost 3 bases, V lost 4 bases, and 10 bases had no gene match. The length of the CDR3 is 16 residues. Germline CDR1 reads DFQATT; CDR2 reads SNEGSKA (reference sequence). The CDR3 nucleotides read TGCAGTGCTACTAAAGCGGGGGGGTGGGGAACAGATACGCAGTATTTT. Translation: CSATKAGGWGTDTQYF.

This clonotype was seen more than once but under ten times. The chain employs TRBV20-1 and TRBJ1-5; D may be TRBD1 (6 bases). The V gene's germline CDR1 is DFQATT and CDR2 SNEGSKA (reference sequence). The length of the CDR3 is 14 residues. V was shortened by 0 bases and J by 2 bases, with 8 bases between the two germline ends. CDR3 DNA: TGCAGTGCTAGAGATCCAGGGGGCAATCAGCCCCAGCATTTT. Its protein is CSARDPGGNQPQHF.

This chain links TRBV12-3 or TRBV12-4 with TRBJ1-2; possibly TRBD1 for D (6 bases). CDR3 length equals 14 residues. V lost 1 base to trimming and J lost 10 bases, with 16 bases between them. The CDR3 here is CASSLDGGVNPYTF. In DNA, the CDR3 is TGTGCCAGCAGTTTAGATGGGGGCGTGAATCCCTACACCTTC.

This clonotype has ten or more counts. The chain links TRBV4-1 to TRBJ2-5; D ambiguous. Germline CDR1 reads MGHRA; CDR2 reads YSYEKL. Trimming cost V 1 base and J 2 bases, with 5 bases left between them. The CDR3 has 13 amino acids. The CDR3 sequence is CASSQAEQETQYF. As DNA, the CDR3 is TGCGCCAGCAGCCAAGCAGAACAAGAGACCCAGTACTTC.

In its sample, this clonotype was seen a few times. The chain employs TRBV3-1 and TRBJ2-1; tentatively, D is TRBD2 (6 bases). The CDR3 spans 14 residues. V was pared by 4 bases and J by 5 bases, with 12 bases between. Germline CDR1 LGHDT, CDR2 YNNKEL (reference sequence). CDR3 loop: CASSRRGQDNEQFF. DNA of the CDR3: TGTGCCAGCAGCCGGCGGGGTCAGGACAATGAGCAGTTCTTC.